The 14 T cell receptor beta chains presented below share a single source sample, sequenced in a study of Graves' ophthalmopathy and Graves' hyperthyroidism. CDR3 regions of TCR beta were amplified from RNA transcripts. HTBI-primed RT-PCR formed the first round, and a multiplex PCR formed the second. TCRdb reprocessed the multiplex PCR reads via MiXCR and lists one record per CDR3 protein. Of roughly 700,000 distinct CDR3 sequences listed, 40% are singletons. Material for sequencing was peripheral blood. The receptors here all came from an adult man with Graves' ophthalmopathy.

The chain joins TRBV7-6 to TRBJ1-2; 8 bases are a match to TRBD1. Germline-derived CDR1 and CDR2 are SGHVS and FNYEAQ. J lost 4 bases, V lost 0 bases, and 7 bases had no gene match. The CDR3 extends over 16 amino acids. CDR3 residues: CASSLARTGLSYGYTF. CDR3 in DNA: TGTGCCAGCAGCTTAGCAAGGACAGGGCTAAGCTATGGCTACACCTTC. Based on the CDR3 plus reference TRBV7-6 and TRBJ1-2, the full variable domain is GAGVSQSPRYKVTKRGQDVALRCDPISGHVSLYWYRQALGQGPEFLTYFNYEAQQDKSGLPNDRFSAERPEGSISTLTIQRTEQRDSAMYRCASSLARTGLSYGYTFGSGTRLTVV.

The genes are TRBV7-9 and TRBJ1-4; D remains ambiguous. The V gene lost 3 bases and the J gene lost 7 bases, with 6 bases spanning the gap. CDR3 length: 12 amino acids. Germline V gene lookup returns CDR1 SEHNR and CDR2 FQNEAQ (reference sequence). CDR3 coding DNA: TGTGCCAGCAGCTTTGGCGTTGAAAAACTGTTTTTT. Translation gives CASSFGVEKLFF.

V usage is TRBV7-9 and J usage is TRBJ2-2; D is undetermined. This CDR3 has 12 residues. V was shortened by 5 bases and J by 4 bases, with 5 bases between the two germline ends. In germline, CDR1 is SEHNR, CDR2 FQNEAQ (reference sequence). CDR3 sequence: CASSGSTGELFF. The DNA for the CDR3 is TGTGCCAGCAGCGGGTCCACCGGGGAGCTGTTTTTT.

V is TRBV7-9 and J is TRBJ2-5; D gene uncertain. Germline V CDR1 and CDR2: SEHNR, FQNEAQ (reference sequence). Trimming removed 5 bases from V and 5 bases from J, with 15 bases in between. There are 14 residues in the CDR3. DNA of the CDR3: TGTGCCAGCAGCCCCTTTAACCGGTGGGAGACCCAGTACTTC. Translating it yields CASSPFNRWETQYF. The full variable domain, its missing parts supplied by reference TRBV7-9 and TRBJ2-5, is DTGVSQNPRHKITKRGQNVTFRCDPISEHNRLYWYRQTLGQGPEFLTYFQNEAQLEKSRLLSDRFSAERPKGSFSTLEIQRTEQGDSAMYLCASSPFNRWETQYFGPGTRLLVL.

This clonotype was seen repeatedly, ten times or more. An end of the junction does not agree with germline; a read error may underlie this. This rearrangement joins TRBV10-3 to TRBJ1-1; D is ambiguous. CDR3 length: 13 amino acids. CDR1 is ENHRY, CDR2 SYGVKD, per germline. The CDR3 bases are TGTGCCATCGGTGACGCCAAGAACACTGAAGCTTTCTTT. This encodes CAIGDAKNTEAFF.

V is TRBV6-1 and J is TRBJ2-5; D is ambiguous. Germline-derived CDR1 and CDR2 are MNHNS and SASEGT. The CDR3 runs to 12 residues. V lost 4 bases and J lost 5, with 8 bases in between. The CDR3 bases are TGTGCCAGCAGTGTCGCGTGGGAGACCCAGTACTTC. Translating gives CASSVAWETQYF.

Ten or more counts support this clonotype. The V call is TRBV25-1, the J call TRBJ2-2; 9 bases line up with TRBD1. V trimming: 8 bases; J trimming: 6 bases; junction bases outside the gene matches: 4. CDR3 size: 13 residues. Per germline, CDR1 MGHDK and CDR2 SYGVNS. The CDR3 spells CASGQGIAGELFF. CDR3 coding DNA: TGTGCCAGCGGACAGGGGATTGCCGGGGAGCTGTTTTTT.

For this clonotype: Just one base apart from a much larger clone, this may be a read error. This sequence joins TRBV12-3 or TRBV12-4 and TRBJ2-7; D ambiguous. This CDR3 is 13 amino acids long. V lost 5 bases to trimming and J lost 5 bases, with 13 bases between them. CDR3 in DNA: TGTGCCAGCAGTATGCCTCTTCCCGACGAGCAGTACTTC. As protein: CASSMPLPDEQYF.

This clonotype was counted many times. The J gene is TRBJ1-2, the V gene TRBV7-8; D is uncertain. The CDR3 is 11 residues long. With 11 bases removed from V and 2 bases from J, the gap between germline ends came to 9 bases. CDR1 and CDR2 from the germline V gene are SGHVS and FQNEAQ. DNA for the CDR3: TGTGCCGTGGGTCCCAACTATGGCTACACCTTC. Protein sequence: CAVGPNYGYTF. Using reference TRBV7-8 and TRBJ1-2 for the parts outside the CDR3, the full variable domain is GAGVSQSPRYKVAKRGQDVALRCDPISGHVSLFWYQQALGQGPEFLTYFQNEAQLDKSGLPSDRFFAERPEGSVSTLKIQRTQQEDSAVYLCAVGPNYGYTFGSGTRLTVV.

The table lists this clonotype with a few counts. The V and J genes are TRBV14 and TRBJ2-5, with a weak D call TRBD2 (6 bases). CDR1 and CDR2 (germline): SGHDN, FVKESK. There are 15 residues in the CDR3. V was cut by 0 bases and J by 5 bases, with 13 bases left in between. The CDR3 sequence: CASSQDLRGRETQYF. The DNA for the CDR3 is TGTGCCAGCAGCCAAGATTTGCGGGGAAGGGAGACCCAGTACTTC. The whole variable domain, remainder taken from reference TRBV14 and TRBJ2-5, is EAGVTQFPSHSVIEKGQTVTLRCDPISGHDNLYWYRRVMGKEIKFLLHFVKESKQDESGMPNNRFLAERTGGTYSTLKVQPAELEDSGVYFCASSQDLRGRETQYFGPGTRLLVL.

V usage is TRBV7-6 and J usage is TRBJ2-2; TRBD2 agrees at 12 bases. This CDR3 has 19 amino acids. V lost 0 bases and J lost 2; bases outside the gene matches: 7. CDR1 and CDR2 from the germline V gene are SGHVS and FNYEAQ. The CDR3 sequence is CASSLAPTSGGSNTGELFF. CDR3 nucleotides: TGTGCCAGCAGCTTAGCCCCGACTAGCGGGGGCTCAAACACCGGGGAGCTGTTTTTT.

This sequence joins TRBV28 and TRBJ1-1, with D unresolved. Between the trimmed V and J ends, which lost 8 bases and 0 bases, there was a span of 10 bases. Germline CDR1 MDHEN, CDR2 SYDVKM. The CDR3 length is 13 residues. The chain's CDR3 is CASDGPLNTEAFF. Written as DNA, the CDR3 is TGTGCCAGCGACGGACCGTTGAACACTGAAGCTTTCTTT. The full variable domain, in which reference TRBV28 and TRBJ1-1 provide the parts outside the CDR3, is DVKVTQSSRYLVKRTGEKVFLECVQDMDHENMFWYRQDPGLGLRLIYFSYDVKMKEKGDIPEGYSVSREKKERFSLILESASTNQTSMYLCASDGPLNTEAFFGQGTRLTVV.

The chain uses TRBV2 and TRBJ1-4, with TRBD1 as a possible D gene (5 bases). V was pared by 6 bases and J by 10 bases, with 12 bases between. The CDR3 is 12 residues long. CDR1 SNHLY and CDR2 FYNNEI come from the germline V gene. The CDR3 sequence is CASRTSGGKLFF. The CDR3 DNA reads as TGTGCCAGCAGGACTAGCGGGGGAAAACTGTTTTTT.

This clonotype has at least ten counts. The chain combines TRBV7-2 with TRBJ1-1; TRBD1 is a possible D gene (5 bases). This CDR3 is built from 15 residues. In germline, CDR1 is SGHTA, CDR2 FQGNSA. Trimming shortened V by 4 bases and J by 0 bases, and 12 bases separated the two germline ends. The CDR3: CASSYWETVNTEAFF. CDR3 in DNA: TGTGCCAGCAGCTACTGGGAGACAGTGAACACTGAAGCTTTCTTT.